This T cell receptor beta chain was sequenced for a study of PD-1 blockade in classical Hodgkin lymphoma. Across the study: The study gave patients nivolumab 3 mg/kg intravenously every 2 weeks.

The repertoire was sequenced with immunoSEQ multiplex PCR; TCRdb's copy has only in-frame clones and lacks some. This table holds 26,000 or so clones, about 74% found once. The CDR3 covers 13 residues. CDR1 and CDR2 from the germline V gene are SNHLY and FYNNEI. The germline V and J ends were trimmed by 7 bases and 8 bases, with 17 bases remaining between them. Relapse was seen in all patients after autologous stem cell transplantation, and brentuximab vedotin exposure was variable. The CD4+ T cells used were purified from thawed PBMCs through magnetic negative selection. The study, taken as a whole, reports: CD4+ TCR diversity, unlike CD8+, rose significantly by C4D1. When set against healthy donors, newly diagnosed patients were reported to show lower baseline TCR diversity. Newly diagnosed patients had diversity similar to the baseline diversity of complete responders.

In its sample, this clone was seen once. What it binds is unknown. The chain employs TRBV2 and TRBJ1-2, with D possibly being TRBD1 (5 bases). The TCR sequence derives from a human donor with classical Hodgkin lymphoma. Sequenced material: CD4+ T cells from blood, taken at baseline. CDR3 residues: CASTEGREGGYTF. As DNA, the CDR3 is TGTGCCAGCACCGAGGGGCGGGAGGGCGGCTACACCTTC.